This T cell receptor beta chain was captured in a study of T cells after yellow fever vaccination. Study details: Fractions low in cell number were prepared with SMART-Seq v4 Ultra Low Input.

With 6 bases removed from V and 3 bases from J, the gap between germline ends came to 12 bases. The CDR3 covers 12 residues. Germline V gene data show CDR1 as DFQATT and CDR2 as SNEGSKA (reference sequence). TCRdb re-called the 5' RACE reads with MiXCR, one entry per CDR3 protein. The data show roughly 250,000 distinct CDR3 sequences, approximately 12% seen once. This clonotype was seen a handful of times. The input for sequencing was CD4+ T cells sorted from PBMCs, taken 45 days after the yellow fever booster vaccination. This chain links TRBV20-1 with TRBJ2-7; D is uncertain. The receptor was isolated from a young man who received the YFV17D yellow fever vaccine. DNA for the CDR3: TGCAGTGCCCAATGGCTGAGCTACGAGCAGTACTTC. The encoded protein is CSAQWLSYEQYF.